These 6 T cell receptor beta chains were all obtained from the same sample, sequenced in a study of cytomegalovirus exposure and HLA in healthy donors. Primers for the PCR totalled 60 Vbeta and 13 Jbeta. Repertoires were generated with immunoSEQ multiplex PCR, while TCRdb's copy carries only in-frame clones and drops some. The sample lists 94,000 or so clones; about three quarters were seen once. Sequencing was carried out using PBMCs. All receptors derive from a man aged 60 to 75 in good health and CMV-seronegative.

There are a few counts of this clone. One junction end disagrees with the germline gene, perhaps due to a read error. The chain links TRBV7-9 to TRBJ2-3; TRBD2 is a possible D gene (6 bases). Germline values: CDR1 SEHNR, CDR2 FQNEAQ (reference sequence). The CDR3 has 12 amino acids. CDR3 in amino acids: CSSSLRGATQYF. The DNA for the CDR3 is TGTTCCAGCAGCTTACGCGGGGCCACGCAGTATTTT.

The chain employs TRBV5-1 and TRBJ2-5, with D perhaps matching TRBD1 (6 bases). The CDR3 loop spans 17 amino acids. CDR1 and CDR2 from the germline V gene are SGHRS and YFSETQ. V was pared by 0 bases and J by 5 bases, with 20 bases between. The chain's CDR3 is CASSLDRTAQQGETQYF. The DNA for the CDR3 is TGCGCCAGCAGCTTGGATCGGACGGCGCAGCAGGGGGAGACCCAGTACTTC.

The chain carries TRBV4-2 and TRBJ2-1; weak D call: TRBD1 (5 bases). Germline loops: CDR1 LGHNA, CDR2 YNFKEQ. Trimming shortened V by 0 bases and J by 12 bases, and 12 bases separated the two germline ends. The CDR3 loop spans 13 amino acids. The CDR3 is CASSQDGATGQFF. CDR3 DNA sequence: TGTGCCAGCAGCCAAGATGGGGCTACGGGGCAGTTCTTC.

In DNA form, the CDR3 reads TGTGCCATCACACCGGGACAGCGGATTTCCGAGCAGTACTTC. Amino acid sequence: CAITPGQRISEQYF. This chain connects TRBV6-1 to TRBJ2-7, with TRBD1 matching over 7 bases. CDR3 length: 14 residues. V lost 10 bases, J lost 6 bases, and 15 bases stayed unmatched. Germline values: CDR1 MNHNS, CDR2 SASEGT.

There are a few counts of this clone. This chain connects TRBV5-1 to TRBJ2-3, with 7 positions matching TRBD1. This CDR3 contains 16 residues. The V and J ends lost 5 bases and 2 bases, in that order; junction bases with no gene match: 11. Germline V lookup: CDR1 SGHRS, CDR2 YFSETQ. The CDR3 DNA reads as TGCGCCAGCAGATTTTACAGGGGAGACGTCACAGATACGCAGTATTTT. Amino acids: CASRFYRGDVTDTQYF.

The chain has TRBV19 and TRBJ1-6; D is ambiguous. Trimming stripped 4 bases from V and 9 bases from J, with 19 bases between. CDR3 size: 16 residues. CDR1 LNHDA and CDR2 SQIVND come from the germline V gene (reference sequence). The CDR3 region has the DNA TGTGCCAGTAGTAAGGCGACGGGATATAGAGGTTCACCCCTCCACTTT. Its protein product is CASSKATGYRGSPLHF.